What follows are 11 T cell receptor beta chains derived from one specimen sequenced in a study of identical twins. TCRdb recomputed calls from the 5' RACE reads with MiXCR, one row per CDR3 protein. The table includes 200,000 to 250,000 distinct CDR3 sequences, 6% to 8% detected once. These data are also associated with another study on yellow fever vaccine responses in identical twins.

The sample was CD8+ T cells sorted from blood. These receptors originate from a woman aged 18-29 years in good health.

This clonotype was recorded at least ten times. The gene calls are TRBV29-1 and TRBJ2-1; the D call may be TRBD1 or TRBD2 (5 bases each). CDR1 is SQVTM, CDR2 ANQGSEA, per germline. This CDR3 comprises 12 residues. Trimming took 5 bases from V and 4 from J, leaving 9 bases between them. The CDR3 sequence is CSVSWGYNEQFF. The DNA of the CDR3 is TGCAGCGTTAGTTGGGGGTACAATGAGCAGTTCTTC.

In this sample, this clonotype turned up a few times. V usage is TRBV7-9 and J usage is TRBJ1-2, with 9 positions matching TRBD1. The V and J ends lost 0 bases and 5 bases, in that order; junction bases with no gene match: 1. This CDR3 has 14 residues. The germline V gene encodes CDR1 SEHNR and CDR2 FQNEAQ (reference sequence). The CDR3 region has the DNA TGTGCCAGCAGCTTAGCGGGGACAGGGTATGGCTACACCTTC. It encodes CASSLAGTGYGYTF.

This clonotype was counted many times. At one of its ends the junction is not consistent with the germline gene, which may arise from a read error. CDR3 DNA: TGCGCCAGCAGCTTGACAGGGTACAATGAGCAGTTCTTC. Translation: CASSLTGYNEQFF. This chain joins TRBV27 and TRBJ2-1; 7 bases line up with TRBD1. The CDR3 spans 13 residues. Germline V gene lookup returns CDR1 MNHEY and CDR2 SMNVEV (reference sequence).

CDR3 loop: CASSPAGSVAETQYF. CDR3 DNA: TGTGCCAGCAGCCCCGCGGGTAGCGTGGCAGAGACCCAGTACTTC. V and J are TRBV5-5 and TRBJ2-5, with D possibly TRBD2 on 5 matching bases. V was pared by 4 bases and J by 4 bases, with 17 bases between. The CDR3 is 15 amino acids. The germline V gene encodes CDR1 SGHKS and CDR2 YYEKEE (reference sequence). Complete variable domain (other parts from reference TRBV5-5 and TRBJ2-5): DAGVTQSPTHLIKTRGQQVTLRCSPISGHKSVSWYQQVLGQGPQFIFQYYEKEERGRGNFPDRFSARQFPNYSSELNVNALLLGDSALYLCASSPAGSVAETQYFGPGTRLLVL.

This clonotype has more than one count but fewer than ten. The V call is TRBV5-5, the J call TRBJ2-6; D gene unclear. Germline CDR1 reads SGHKS; CDR2 reads YYEKEE (reference sequence). This CDR3 is built from 16 residues. The V end lost 2 bases, the J end lost 2 bases, and 11 bases lay between the germline ends. CDR3 nucleotides: TGTGCCAGCAGCTTCCGTTTGACCCCTGGGGCCAACGTCCTGACTTTC. This gives the protein CASSFRLTPGANVLTF. The full variable domain, with the rest looked up from reference TRBV5-5 and TRBJ2-6, is DAGVTQSPTHLIKTRGQQVTLRCSPISGHKSVSWYQQVLGQGPQFIFQYYEKEERGRGNFPDRFSARQFPNYSSELNVNALLLGDSALYLCASSFRLTPGANVLTFGAGSRLTVL.

This clonotype showed up many times. The J gene is TRBJ2-1, the V gene TRBV27, with D tentatively TRBD2 (7 bases). The CDR3 has 12 residues. V was cut by 6 bases and J by 7 bases, with 10 bases left in between. Germline CDR1 reads MNHEY; CDR2 reads SMNVEV (reference sequence). The CDR3: CASRKGGNEQFF. The CDR3 region has the DNA TGTGCCAGCAGAAAGGGGGGGAATGAGCAGTTCTTC.

Only a few counts were recorded for this clonotype. V gene TRBV20-1 combines with J gene TRBJ1-5; no definite D call. The V gene lost 4 bases and the J gene lost 3 bases, with 10 bases spanning the gap. This CDR3 comprises 13 residues. Germline CDR1 reads DFQATT; CDR2 reads SNEGSKA (reference sequence). CDR3 sequence reads: CSATKPFNQPQHF. CDR3 coding DNA: TGCAGTGCTACTAAGCCATTCAATCAGCCCCAGCATTTT.

The table lists this clonotype with many counts. V usage is TRBV11-2 and J usage is TRBJ2-3; the D is unclear. The V end was cut by 2 bases, the J end by 4 bases, with 10 bases between. Germline CDR1 is SGHAT and CDR2 is FQNNGV. The CDR3 is made up of 14 amino acids. The CDR3 sequence: CASSLYLMADTQYF. The CDR3 DNA follows: TGTGCCAGCAGCTTATATCTTATGGCAGATACGCAGTATTTT. Complete variable domain (other parts from reference TRBV11-2 and TRBJ2-3): EAGVAQSPRYKIIEKRQSVAFWCNPISGHATLYWYQQILGQGPKLLIQFQNNGVVDDSQLPKDRFSAERLKGVDSTLKIQPAKLEDSAVYLCASSLYLMADTQYFGPGTRLTVL.

As to this clonotype: A much larger clone is a single base away; this may be a read error. CDR3 DNA sequence: TGTGCCAGCAGCTCCGGGGGAGGGGTTACCCGGGAGCTGTTTTTT. Its protein product is CASSSGGGVTRELFF. The rearrangement joins TRBV7-9 to TRBJ2-2, with 7 bases that match TRBD2. The CDR3 is 15 residues long. V shed 4 bases, J shed 9 bases, and the junction held 11 bases outside the gene matches. The germline gives CDR1 SEHNR, CDR2 FQNEAQ (reference sequence).

This clonotype was observed a handful of times. The chain links TRBV6-4 to TRBJ2-3, with unresolved D. The germline V gene encodes CDR1 MRHNA and CDR2 SNTAGT. V was shortened by 3 bases and J by 1 base, with 14 bases between the two germline ends. This CDR3 is built from 16 residues. In DNA, the CDR3 is TGTGCCAGCAGTGAACAAGTCGCGCTAGGCACAGATACGCAGTATTTT. This encodes CASSEQVALGTDTQYF.

This clonotype was observed a few times. The gene calls are TRBV18 and TRBJ1-2; D gene ambiguous. Looked up from germline, CDR1 is KGHSH and CDR2 is LQKENI. Trimming left V 0 bases short and J 6 bases short, with 11 bases between. There are 14 residues in the CDR3. The CDR3 DNA reads as TGTGCCAGCTCACCACCCTCGAGTGGCGATGGCTACACCTTC. Translating gives CASSPPSSGDGYTF. Variable domain in full (rest from reference TRBV18 and TRBJ1-2): NAGVMQNPRHLVRRRGQEARLRCSPMKGHSHVYWYRQLPEEGLKFMVYLQKENIIDESGMPKERFSAEFPKEGPSILRIQQVVRGDSAAYFCASSPPSSGDGYTFGSGTRLTVV.